The source of this TCR beta chain is a study of T cells after yellow fever vaccination. About the study: Any fraction with a low cell number was prepared using SMART-Seq v4 Ultra Low Input. Study outcomes and limitations: Abundant clonotypes from the bulk population could get into FACS-sorted repertoires as contaminants. Faster peaking, at day 5 versus 15, marked a secondary response that was weaker.

As to this clonotype: Its matching antigen is unknown.

Losses at the gene ends were 6 bases for V and 6 bases for J; bases not matched to a gene: 1. Germline CDR1 reads SEHNR; CDR2 reads FQNEAQ (reference sequence). CDR3 size: 12 residues. The study made its TCR cDNA through 5'RACE template switching. That step introduced a universal primer site along with UMIs. TCRdb called the 5' RACE reads again in MiXCR, with one record for every CDR3 protein. Of some 110,000 distinct CDR3 sequences in the sample, more than 6.5% were seen once. The chain links TRBV7-9 to TRBJ1-1, with 10 bases identical to TRBD1. Source: CD4+ T cells sorted from PBMCs, taken 10 days after the first yellow fever vaccination. The receptor was isolated from a young man who received the YFV17D yellow fever vaccine. CDR3 region: CASRTGGSEAFF. The CDR3 DNA reads TGTGCCAGCAGGACAGGGGGCTCTGAAGCTTTCTTT.